This T cell receptor (beta chain) was recorded in a study of human T cells and chemical hapten exposure (dated by TCRdb to about 2021). General notes on the study: For sensitization, 2% DPC in acetone was applied to an approximately 2 cm by approximately 2 cm area of upper inner arm skin. Patch testing was performed on the upper back with Finn chambers containing 0.01% DPC, and the patch tests were scored after 6 days according to International Contact Dermatitis Research Group standards. This study followed changes in the peripheral blood TCR repertoire in vivo during primary and secondary sensitization of alopecia patients to the hapten diphenylcyclopropenone (DPC). Most of the patients in the cohort were female, and the cohort covered alopecia areata with under or over 50% scalp involvement, alopecia totalis and alopecia universalis. Blood samples were taken from patients before sensitization (week 0) and at 2, 6 and about 24 weeks after DPC sensitization. Weekly therapeutic DPC doses were additionally applied to the scalp of patients throughout the approximately 23-week study period. Libraries were pooled for sequencing, and variation in per-sample TCR yields was attributed mainly to small differences in library volumes within the pool. Blood for TCR sequencing was provided by twenty-nine alopecia patients at one to four time points (pre-sensitization, 2, 6 and 24 weeks). Study-wide findings and limitations: Significantly more large CDR3 similarity clusters were formed by expanded TCRs than by pre-sensitization or healthy control sets, consistent with antigen-driven responses. A positive correlation was found between the number of PT1 expanded TCRs and patch test score, with significance reached at thresholds 8, 16 and 32 but not 4. DPC sensitization did not change how many TCRs were above 1 in 1000 frequency, and no evidence was found of alterations in global repertoire structure. After repeated subsampling, changes were observed in the strength of the expansion versus patch-test correlation and in the threshold at which the correlation became significant. Alopecia, a presumed autoimmune disease, was present in all patients, so the immune response of the patients might differ from that of healthy individuals.

Remarks on this clonotype: Its antigen specificity is not known. No much larger clone is present one base from it, and per-base qualities are unavailable.

The germline V gene provides CDR1 MGHRA and CDR2 YSYEKL. Its CDR3 holds 15 amino acids, cysteine through phenylalanine. The sequence is cut down to CDR3 DNA, 45 bases in frame from base 1. The germline V end is reduced by 1 base and the J end by 2 bases; junction bases left unmatched: 4. The library was built by means of RACE. The sequencer listed for this sample is NextSeq 500. During library preparation, unique molecular identifiers were attached to individual cDNA molecules so that TCRs could be counted quantitatively and reproducibly. Each blood RNA sample was used to sequence both TCR alpha and TCR beta chains. Regarding the original processing steps: The median number of TCRs per sample was 90,000 to 100,000, ranging from 23,224 to 690,600. V, J and CDR3 annotation of the TCR reads was performed with the Decombinator software suite. For PS versus PT1 abundance plots, all samples were subsampled to the same number of TCRs (28,000). TCRs were defined as expanded if absent before sensitization and observed at least eight times at the 2-week time point. Clones were called with MiXCR by TCRdb after fastp trimmed the public reads at Q25, and only in-frame beta chains were retained. Identical CDR3 protein sequences are pooled into one entry, listed with their most common genes and DNA. These V and J calls derive from TCRdb rather than the authors' analysis. This sample gives some 350,000 distinct CDR3 sequences in total; roughly 6% of them show up just once. About 6% of the sample comes from the top ten.

The time point label corresponds to: patch test 2, 6 weeks after DPC sensitization. The treatment or condition label of this sample denotes: therapeutic diphenylcyclopropenone sensitization with weekly scalp DPC. At each patch-test visit, blood was drawn before the patch test was applied. To be eligible, patients had to be aged 18 to 70, diagnosed with alopecia and judged suitable for DPC therapy, while pregnant patients were excluded. Unfractionated whole blood was collected in Tempus Blood RNA tubes, and total RNA was extracted from that blood. Specimen: whole blood, collected in connection with sensitization to the hapten diphenylcyclopropenone (DPC). The sequence came from a woman between 18 and 29 years old with alopecia areata. Some clones in this sample may be carry-over from other donors' samples. The chain joins TRBV4-1 to TRBJ2-7; a stretch of 8 junction bases matches TRBD1. The CDR3 region has the sequence CASSQAQGEPYEQYF. DNA sequence: TGCGCCAGCAGCCAAGCACAGGGGGAACCCTACGAGCAGTACTTC.